This TCR beta chain was retrieved from a study of tissue T cells after allogeneic stem cell transplantation. Adult allogeneic hematopoietic cell transplant recipients with steroid-refractory graft-versus-host disease were prospectively enrolled for research autopsy. Only in-frame clones appear in the TCRdb table, and some are missing; sequencing was by immunoSEQ multiplex PCR. Of 2,900 or so clones listed, roughly 72% are singletons. V dropped 4 bases and J dropped 6 bases, with 16 bases sitting between them. The CDR3 is 15 residues long. The germline V gene has CDR1 MNHEY and CDR2 SMNVEV (reference sequence).

The chain recombines TRBV27 with TRBJ2-1; tentative D call: TRBD2 (6 bases). The sample consisted of colon tissue, taken at autopsy. The TCR comes from a male patient over 55 with steroid-refractory graft-versus-host disease after an allogeneic stem cell transplant. Some T cells may be transferred from the graft donor. The CDR3 DNA reads as TGTGCCAGCAGTTCCGGGACTGGGCGGTCCAATGAGCAGTTCTTC. Its translation is CASSSGTGRSNEQFF.